This TCR beta chain was identified during a study of T cell clusters in autoimmune cytopenias. Notes on the study in general: Healthy donors had around 3.1-fold more exclusive TRB clusters than active autoimmune hepatitis patients.

The CDR3 sequence is 20 residues long. Looked up from germline, CDR1 is SEHNR and CDR2 is FQNEAQ (reference sequence). Concerning this clonotype: Its antigen is unidentified.

TRB amplification used roughly 250 ng of peripheral blood genomic DNA. TRB rearrangements were amplified by touch-down multiplex PCR with mixed TRB-A/B primers. TCRdb reprocessed the multiplex PCR reads and reports one entry per CDR3 protein, with no DNA. This sample's table reports under 2,500 distinct CDR3 sequences. The receptor was derived from a human donor with an autoimmune cytopenia or autoimmune hepatitis (not recorded which). V is TRBV7-9 and J is TRBJ1-5; TCRdb selects TRBD1, and the lack of DNA leaves this call unchecked. The sequencing sample was made of peripheral blood. The CDR3 protein is CASSLAHWDRGYYSNQPQHF.